The clone carrying this T cell receptor (beta chain) was observed once. Its antigen is still unknown. Germline is not matched at one junction end, which may reflect a read error. A modified ARM-PCR protocol with three rounds of nested PCR amplified TCRbeta. TCRdb used MiXCR to reprocess the multiplex PCR reads, holding one entry per CDR3 protein. Among some 71,000 distinct CDR3 sequences listed, around 70% were seen once. This sample's RNA came from whole unsorted tissue. The sample is drawn from a study of tumor and adjacent non-tumor tissue in lung cancer. At the level of the study: Histology: under 15 adenocarcinoma, a couple of squamous cell carcinoma, 1 small cell lung cancer. Each sample yielded 4 million to 5 million productive TCRbeta reads on average. Findings and caveats of the study: Top 100 clones took a larger repertoire share in normal lung.

CDR3 length: 15 amino acids. Germline values: CDR1 SGHAT, CDR2 FQNNGV. The V call is TRBV11-2, the J call TRBJ2-1, with 15 bases matching TRBD2. The receptor's source is a woman aged 40 to 55 with non-small cell lung cancer. The sample taken for sequencing was lung tumor tissue. CDR3 protein: CANSPGLAGGSEHFF. CDR3 in DNA: TGTGCCAACAGCCCGGGACTAGCGGGAGGCAGTGAGCACTTCTTC.